The clone carrying this T cell receptor beta chain was observed a few times. The CDR3 covers 14 residues. From germline, CDR1 is SEHNR and CDR2 FQNEAQ (reference sequence). Trimming pared 6 bases from V and 6 bases from J, leaving 14 bases between. This sample is drawn from a study of identical twins. TCRdb passed the 5' RACE reads through MiXCR, listing each CDR3 protein once. The sample includes just under 650,000 distinct CDR3 sequences, about 7.6% of them seen just once. The same data also went into a second study, on yellow fever vaccine responses in identical twins.

Input material: PBMCs. The chain joins TRBV7-9 to TRBJ1-4; D gene unclear. The clonotype originates from a woman under 30 in good health. The CDR3 reads CASRPGTAYEKLFF. CDR3 sequence (DNA): TGTGCCAGCAGACCGGGAACAGCATATGAAAAACTGTTTTTT.